This T cell receptor (beta chain) was sequenced during a study of cytomegalovirus exposure and HLA in healthy donors. Background on the study: Of the donors genotyped, several hundred in all, about 76% fell in the Caucasian-associated ancestry cluster.

Points from the study as a whole: As was reported, the classifier diagnosed cytomegalovirus status with high specificity and sensitivity. In the analysis, some V segments, TRBV6-2 and TRBV6-3 included, were excluded as indistinguishable. Trimming of TCR beta V- and J-genes showed a link, identified in a later analysis, to a missense DCLRE1C variant.

Vbeta (60) and Jbeta (13) primers were used in the PCR. Generated by immunoSEQ multiplex PCR, the TCRdb table keeps only in-frame clones and is missing some. The sample includes under 150,000 clones, 80% to 90% of them seen just once. Losses at the gene ends were 6 bases for V and 0 bases for J; bases not matched to a gene: 6. Per the germline V gene, CDR1 is SEHNR and CDR2 is FQNEAQ (reference sequence). The CDR3 length is 16 residues. A word on this clone: Its antigen is unknown.

The chain uses TRBV7-9 and TRBJ2-3; 10 nucleotides match TRBD2. The sequence came from a woman aged 40 to 55 in good health and CMV-seropositive. The sequencing sample was made of PBMCs. The CDR3 DNA is TGTGCCAGCAGTTCCCCAGCGGGGGGGAGCACAGATACGCAGTATTTT. Translating it yields CASSSPAGGSTDTQYF.